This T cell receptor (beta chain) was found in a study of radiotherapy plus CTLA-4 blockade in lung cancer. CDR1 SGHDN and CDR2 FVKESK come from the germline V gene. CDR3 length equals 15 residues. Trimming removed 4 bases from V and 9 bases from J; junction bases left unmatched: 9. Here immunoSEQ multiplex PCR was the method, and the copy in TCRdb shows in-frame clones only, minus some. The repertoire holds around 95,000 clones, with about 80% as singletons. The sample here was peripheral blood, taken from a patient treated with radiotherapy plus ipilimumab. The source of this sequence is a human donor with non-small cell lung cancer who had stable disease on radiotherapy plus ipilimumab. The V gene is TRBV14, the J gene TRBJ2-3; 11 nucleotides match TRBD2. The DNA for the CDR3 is TGTGCCAGCAGCCTTGCGACTAGCGGGGTTGGCACGCAGTATTTT. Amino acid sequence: CASSLATSGVGTQYF. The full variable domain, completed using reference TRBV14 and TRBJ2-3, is EAGVTQFPSHSVIEKGQTVTLRCDPISGHDNLYWYRRVMGKEIKFLLHFVKESKQDESGMPNNRFLAERTGGTYSTLKVQPAELEDSGVYFCASSLATSGVGTQYFGPGTRLTVL.